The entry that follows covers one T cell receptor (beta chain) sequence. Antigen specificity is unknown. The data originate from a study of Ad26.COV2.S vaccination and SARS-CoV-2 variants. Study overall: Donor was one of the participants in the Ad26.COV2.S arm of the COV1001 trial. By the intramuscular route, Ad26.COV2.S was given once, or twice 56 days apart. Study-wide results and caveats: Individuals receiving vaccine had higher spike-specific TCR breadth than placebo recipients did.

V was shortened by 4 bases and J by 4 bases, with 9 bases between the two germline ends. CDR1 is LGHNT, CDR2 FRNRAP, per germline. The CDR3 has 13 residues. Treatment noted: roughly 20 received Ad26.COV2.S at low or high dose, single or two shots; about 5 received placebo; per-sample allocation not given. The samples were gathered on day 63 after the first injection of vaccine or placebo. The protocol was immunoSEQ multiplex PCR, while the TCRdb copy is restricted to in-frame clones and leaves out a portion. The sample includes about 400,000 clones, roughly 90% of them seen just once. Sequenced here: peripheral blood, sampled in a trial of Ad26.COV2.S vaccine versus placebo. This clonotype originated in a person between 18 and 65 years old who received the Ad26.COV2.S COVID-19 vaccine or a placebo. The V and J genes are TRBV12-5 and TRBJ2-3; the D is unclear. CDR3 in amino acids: CASGYSSPDTQYF. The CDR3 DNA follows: TGTGCTAGTGGTTATTCTTCCCCAGATACGCAGTATTTT. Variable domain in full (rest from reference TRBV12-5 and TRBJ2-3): DARVTQTPRHKVTEMGQEVTMRCQPILGHNTVFWYRQTMMQGLELLAYFRNRAPLDDSGMPKDRFSAEMPDATLATLKIQPSEPRDSAVYFCASGYSSPDTQYFGPGTRLTVL.